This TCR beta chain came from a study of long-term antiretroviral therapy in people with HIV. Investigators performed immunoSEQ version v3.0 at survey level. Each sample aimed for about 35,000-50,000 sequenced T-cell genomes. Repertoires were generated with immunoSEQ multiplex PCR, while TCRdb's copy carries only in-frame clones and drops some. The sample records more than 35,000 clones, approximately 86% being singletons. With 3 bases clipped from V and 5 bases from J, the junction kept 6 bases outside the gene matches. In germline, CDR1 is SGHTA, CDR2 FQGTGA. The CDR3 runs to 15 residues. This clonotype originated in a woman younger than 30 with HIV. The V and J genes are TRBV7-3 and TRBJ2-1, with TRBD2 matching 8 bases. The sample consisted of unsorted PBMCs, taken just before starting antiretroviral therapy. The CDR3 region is CASSFGGGSHNEQFF. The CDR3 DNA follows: TGTGCCAGCAGCTTCGGGGGGGGGTCGCACAATGAGCAGTTCTTC.